The 27 T cell receptor beta chains below come from one sample, sequenced in a study of T cells in Graves' hyperthyroidism and ophthalmopathy. Amplified TCR beta CDR3 regions derived from RNA transcripts. First-round RT-PCR of the TCR CDR3 relied on the HTBI primer set. MiXCR was run by TCRdb on the multiplex PCR reads, yielding one entry per CDR3 protein. The table shows 300,000 to 400,000 distinct CDR3 sequences, with about 12% occurring only once. The sequencing sample was made of blood. Receptor source: a woman aged 18-29 years with Graves' hyperthyroidism.

In its sample, this clonotype was seen a few times. The chain has TRBV5-5 and TRBJ2-2, with 7 positions matching TRBD1. The CDR3 consists of 15 residues. V was pared by 4 bases and J by 3 bases, with 6 bases of the junction left unmatched. CDR1 is SGHKS and CDR2 is YYEKEE in the germline V gene (reference sequence). CDR3 in DNA: TGTGCCAGCAGCACGGGGACAGATTACACCGGGGAGCTGTTTTTT. The encoded protein is CASSTGTDYTGELFF.

This rearrangement joins TRBV7-2 to TRBJ2-7; 7 bases are shared with TRBD2. The CDR3 is made up of 13 amino acids. The junction had 7 bases not matched to a gene; V was cut back by 5 bases and J by 6 bases. Germline lookup yields CDR1 SGHTA and CDR2 FQGNSA. The CDR3: CASSLGAGVEQYF. The CDR3 bases are TGTGCCAGCAGCCTTGGTGCGGGAGTCGAGCAGTACTTC.

This clonotype has only a few counts. The V call is TRBV13, the J call TRBJ2-7; 7 bases align to TRBD2. V lost 5 bases to trimming and J lost 4 bases; unmatched junction nucleotides: 8. The CDR3 is 14 amino acids. Germline-derived CDR1 and CDR2 are PRHDT and FYEKMQ (reference sequence). CDR3 coding DNA: TGTGCCAGCAGCCCCTGGCGGGAGAAGTACGAGCAGTACTTC. Translation gives CASSPWREKYEQYF.

This clonotype was detected only a few times. For the CDR3, the DNA is TGTGCCAGCAGCCAAATACCCACCGGGGAGCTGTTTTTT. The encoded protein is CASSQIPTGELFF. The chain carries TRBV9 and TRBJ2-2; D is unclear. Between the trimmed V and J ends, which lost 4 bases and 4 bases, there was a span of 8 bases. This CDR3 is 13 amino acids long. In germline, CDR1 is SGDLS, CDR2 YYNGEE.

This clonotype was detected ten times or more. The gene calls are TRBV5-1 and TRBJ1-1; perhaps TRBD1 as D (5 bases). Germline V gene data show CDR1 as SGHRS and CDR2 as YFSETQ. This CDR3 has 13 amino acids. With 2 bases removed from V and 10 bases from J, the gap between germline ends came to 15 bases. The CDR3 loop reads CASSFDGGIGAFF. The CDR3 coding sequence is TGCGCCAGCAGCTTTGACGGGGGAATAGGAGCTTTCTTT.

This clonotype was observed at least ten times. The chain couples TRBV28 to TRBJ2-1, with 16 bases aligning to TRBD2. The CDR3 is 19 residues long. CDR1 and CDR2 from the germline V gene are MDHEN and SYDVKM. The junction had 9 bases not matched to a gene; V was cut back by 4 bases and J by 3 bases. CDR3 sequence: CASSSAGLAGGNIYNEQFF. CDR3 nucleotides: TGTGCCAGCAGTTCTGCGGGACTAGCGGGAGGGAATATCTACAATGAGCAGTTCTTC.

Details on this clonotype: This may be a read error: a much more frequent sequence differs by one nucleotide. The V and J genes are TRBV7-8 and TRBJ1-5; D unclear. The germline CDR1 and CDR2 sequences are SGHVS and FQNEAQ. The CDR3 totals 15 residues. The DNA of the CDR3 is TGTGCCAGCAGAGTCGGGAGGGTTAGCAGTCAGCCCCAGCATTTT. It yields the protein CASRVGRVSSQPQHF.

This clonotype is medium-sized within its sample. The V call is TRBV5-1, the J call TRBJ2-1; 8 bases align to TRBD2. V was clipped by 4 bases and J by 4 bases; unmatched bases: 10. CDR3 length equals 16 residues. CDR1 is SGHRS and CDR2 is YFSETQ in the germline V gene. CDR3 in amino acids: CASSPSSGRLYNEQFF. The CDR3 nucleotides are TGCGCCAGCAGCCCTTCAAGCGGGAGACTTTACAATGAGCAGTTCTTC.

The table lists this clonotype with many counts. The chain combines TRBV12-3 or TRBV12-4 with TRBJ2-7; 9 bases agree with TRBD1. Trimming removed 6 bases from V and 3 bases from J; junction bases left unmatched: 6. CDR3 size: 14 residues. Written as DNA, the CDR3 is TGTGCCAGCAGGTGGACAGGGGACATCTACGAGCAGTACTTC. This encodes CASRWTGDIYEQYF.

A remark on this clonotype: This clone may be a read error of a much larger clone one base away. Here the CDR3 omits its conserved ending phenylalanine or tryptophan, so a read error is the likely source. V and J are TRBV6-2 or TRBV6-3 and TRBJ1-1; 10 positions match TRBD1. The V gene end was trimmed by 4 bases and the J gene end by 4 bases; junction bases not matched to a gene: 3. The CDR3 contains 14 residues. Germline CDR1 reads MNHEY; CDR2 reads SVGEGT. The DNA of the CDR3 is TGTGCCAGCAGTTCCTGGGACAGGGGCACTGAAGCTTTCCTT. It translates to CASSSWDRGTEAFL.

The table lists this clonotype with many counts. This chain joins TRBV28 and TRBJ2-1, with D possibly being TRBD1 (6 bases). The CDR3 loop spans 14 amino acids. Trimming took 4 bases from V and 7 from J, leaving 14 bases between them. Germline values: CDR1 MDHEN, CDR2 SYDVKM. CDR3 DNA sequence: TGTGCCAGCAGTTCCAAAGGGGGATCAAATGAGCAGTTCTTC. This sequence encodes CASSSKGGSNEQFF.

This clonotype has a handful of counts. V gene TRBV10-1 combines with J gene TRBJ2-7; D gene ambiguous. From germline, CDR1 is WNHNN and CDR2 SYGVQD (reference sequence). The V and J ends lost 0 bases and 0 bases respectively, with 6 bases between them. The CDR3 runs 14 residues. DNA of the CDR3: TGCGCCAGCAGTGAGTCCACGAGCTCCTACGAGCAGTACTTC. Its translation is CASSESTSSYEQYF.

This clonotype has at least ten counts. This sequence joins TRBV20-1 and TRBJ2-5, with 7 bases fitting TRBD2. The germline V gene encodes CDR1 DFQATT and CDR2 SNEGSKA (reference sequence). With 7 bases clipped from V and 5 bases from J, the junction kept 7 bases outside the gene matches. The CDR3 contains 12 residues. In nucleotides, the CDR3 is TGCAGTGGGGCAGAGGGAGGGGAGACCCAGTACTTC. It translates to CSGAEGGETQYF.

This clonotype showed up many times. The genes are TRBV20-1 and TRBJ1-1; 10 nucleotides line up with TRBD1. CDR3 length equals 16 residues. Germline assignment: CDR1 DFQATT and CDR2 SNEGSKA (reference sequence). The trim removed 1 base at V and 4 bases at J, leaving 9 bases unmatched. CDR3: CSARAPGQGSSTEAFF. The CDR3 DNA reads TGCAGTGCTAGAGCTCCGGGACAGGGGTCTAGCACTGAAGCTTTCTTT.

This clonotype was detected ten times or more. This chain links TRBV2 with TRBJ1-5; no clear D. The length of the CDR3 is 13 residues. CDR1 SNHLY and CDR2 FYNNEI come from the germline V gene. Deletions cut 6 bases from V and 11 bases from J, with 17 bases between. The CDR3 coding sequence is TGTGCCAGCAGCTACCGCCCGCTAGATGCCCAGCATTTT. Its translation: CASSYRPLDAQHF.

This clonotype was seen a handful of times. The chain combines TRBV7-3 with TRBJ2-2; 8 bases are shared with TRBD1. The CDR3 has 17 residues. V shed 4 bases and J 2 bases; nucleotides not matched to a gene: 9. Germline CDR1 reads SGHTA; CDR2 reads FQGTGA. CDR3 sequence (DNA): TGTGCCAGCAGCTCTTACGGGACAGGAATCAACACCGGGGAGCTGTTTTTT. Protein: CASSSYGTGINTGELFF.

This clonotype was detected ten times or more. V is TRBV28 and J is TRBJ1-1, with unresolved D. V lost 3 bases to trimming and J lost 11 bases, with 22 bases between them. The CDR3 has 15 amino acids. Per germline, CDR1 MDHEN and CDR2 SYDVKM. The DNA of the CDR3 is TGTGCCAGCAGTTTCCCCCCCTCGGGCGGTGTAACCGCTTTCTTT. Protein product: CASSFPPSGGVTAFF.

This clonotype appeared many times. The CDR3 bases are TGTGCCAGCAGTTTTGACCAGAATAGCAATCAGCCCCAGCATTTT. Amino acid sequence: CASSFDQNSNQPQHF. The chain employs TRBV28 and TRBJ1-5; no firm D call. V gave up 3 bases and J gave up 0 bases, with 9 bases separating them. Germline V gene sequence: CDR1 MDHEN, CDR2 SYDVKM. The CDR3 is 15 amino acids.

This clonotype appeared many times. The CDR3 nucleotides are TGTGCCAGCAGCACTACCGTGGGGGGCTTGACCGGGGAGCTGTTTTTT. This codes for CASSTTVGGLTGELFF. This rearrangement joins TRBV7-8 to TRBJ2-2, with D possibly called TRBD1 or TRBD2 (6 bases each). The CDR3 loop spans 16 amino acids. Germline V lookup: CDR1 SGHVS, CDR2 FQNEAQ. Between the trimmed V and J ends, which lost 5 bases and 5 bases, there was a span of 18 bases.

This clonotype was recorded many times. The chain carries TRBV7-9 and TRBJ2-1, with a weak D call TRBD1 (6 bases). The germline CDR1 and CDR2 sequences are SEHNR and FQNEAQ (reference sequence). Trimming left V 5 bases short and J 2 bases short, with 16 bases between. CDR3 length: 16 amino acids. The CDR3 nucleotides read TGTGCCAGCAGCAGCAGACAGGTGTTCACCTACAATGAGCAGTTCTTC. Protein: CASSSRQVFTYNEQFF.

This clonotype was detected many times. The chain combines TRBV24-1 with TRBJ2-1, with D tentatively TRBD1 or TRBD2 (6 bases each). Germline loops: CDR1 KGHDR, CDR2 SFDVKD. The CDR3 contains 14 residues. Trimming removed 7 bases at V and 5 bases at J, with 14 bases between. CDR3 DNA: TGTGCCACCAGGGGGGCGGGGAATAACAATGAGCAGTTCTTC. It is translated as CATRGAGNNNEQFF.

This clonotype was counted many times. The chain combines TRBV28 with TRBJ1-5; D is uncertain. The germline gives CDR1 MDHEN, CDR2 SYDVKM. The CDR3 is 14 residues long. V lost 7 bases, J lost 2 bases, and 12 bases lay in between. The CDR3 protein is CASNGDYGNQPQHF. The CDR3 DNA follows: TGTGCCAGCAACGGGGATTATGGCAATCAGCCCCAGCATTTT.

This clonotype was observed many times. The CDR3 here is CASSTLASFNQQFF. The CDR3 DNA follows: TGTGCCAGCAGCACTCTAGCGTCCTTTAATCAGCAGTTCTTC. The genes are TRBV7-3 and TRBJ2-1, with D maybe TRBD2 (6 bases). The germline V gene has CDR1 SGHTA and CDR2 FQGTGA. The CDR3 is 14 amino acids. V lost 5 bases, J lost 11 bases, and 19 bases lay in between. The whole variable domain, filled in from reference TRBV7-3 and TRBJ2-1, reads GAGVSQTPSNKVTEKGKYVELRCDPISGHTALYWYRQSLGQGPEFLIYFQGTGAADDSGLPNDRFFAVRPEGSVSTLKIQRTERGDSAVYLCASSTLASFNQQFFGPGTRLTVL.

This clonotype was observed at least ten times. The chain joins TRBV25-1 to TRBJ1-2, with TRBD1 as a possible D gene (5 bases). V was cut by 1 base and J by 8 bases, with 17 bases left in between. Germline CDR1 is MGHDK and CDR2 is SYGVNS. This CDR3 comprises 15 residues. The CDR3 loop is CASSEWGGPPRGYTF. The CDR3 region has the DNA TGTGCCAGCAGTGAATGGGGCGGACCACCCAGGGGCTACACCTTC.

V and J are TRBV20-1 and TRBJ1-6; 8 bases align to TRBD1. Unmatched junction bases numbered 10, after V lost 6 bases and J lost 0 bases. Per the germline V gene, CDR1 is DFQATT and CDR2 is SNEGSKA (reference sequence). This CDR3 contains 17 residues. The DNA for the CDR3 is TGCAGTGCGACCGGGACAGGCCGCCCCTCCTATAATTCACCCCTCCACTTT. Translated, it gives CSATGTGRPSYNSPLHF.

The V call is TRBV11-2, the J call TRBJ2-5, with D hard to call. The CDR3 length is 14 residues. Germline assignment: CDR1 SGHAT and CDR2 FQNNGV. V lost 0 bases, J lost 2 bases, and 7 bases lay in between. The CDR3 sequence is CASSLEPRQETQYF. As DNA, the CDR3 is TGTGCCAGCAGCTTAGAACCGCGTCAAGAGACCCAGTACTTC.

This clonotype was counted at least ten times. The chain is built from TRBV3-1 and TRBJ2-5; D gene unclear. The CDR3 totals 15 residues. Germline-derived CDR1 and CDR2 are LGHDT and YNNKEL (reference sequence). The V gene lost 1 base and the J gene lost 2 bases, with 11 bases spanning the gap. CDR3 nucleotides: TGTGCCAGCAGCCAAGTTCACCGGAAACAAGAGACCCAGTACTTC. Protein: CASSQVHRKQETQYF.